The rows below give T cell receptor beta chains drawn from one sample of a study of blood T cells in healthy people across ages. In TCRdb, the 5' RACE reads were re-called with MiXCR into one record per CDR3 protein. The sample lists 750,000 to 850,000 distinct CDR3 sequences, around 25% occurring once. This same sample was also part of a study on T cells of mothers and their children.

Sequenced input: blood. These receptors were taken from a boy under 18 in good health. Both conserved end residues are part of each CDR3. The D gene is left open where the match is weak. Size values are once, few and many counts, or a class for expanded clones, and some rows have none.

v_call: TRBV5-1
clone_size: NA
d_call: TRBD1
j_call: TRBJ1-1
cdr3_aa: CASSLGTGLYTEAFF
cdr3_nt: TGCGCCAGCAGCTTAGGGACAGGGTTGTACACTGAAGCTTTCTTT

v_call: TRBV27
clone_size: few
d_call: TRBD1
j_call: TRBJ1-2
cdr3_aa: CASSPIDRGIYGYTF
cdr3_nt: TGTGCCAGCAGCCCCATCGACAGGGGGATTTATGGCTACACCTTC

v_call: TRBV6-6
clone_size: few
d_call: NA
j_call: TRBJ2-3
cdr3_aa: CASSYLSQGSTDTQYF
cdr3_nt: TGTGCCAGCAGTTACCTGTCACAGGGATCCACAGATACGCAGTATTTT

v_call: TRBV2
clone_size: few
d_call: NA
j_call: TRBJ1-2
cdr3_aa: CASNEEPSVKTF
cdr3_nt: TGTGCCAGCAACGAGGAGCCATCAGTTAAGACCTTC

v_call: TRBV25-1
clone_size: NA
d_call: NA
j_call: TRBJ2-7
cdr3_aa: CASSGGKGSIGSHEQYF
cdr3_nt: TGTGCCAGCAGTGGCGGAAAAGGATCCATCGGGTCCCACGAGCAGTACTTC

v_call: TRBV5-1
clone_size: NA
d_call: NA
j_call: TRBJ2-5
cdr3_aa: CASSSEGGWLGGGETQYF
cdr3_nt: TGCGCCAGCAGCTCGGAGGGGGGCTGGCTCGGAGGAGGAGAGACCCAGTACTTC

v_call: TRBV28
clone_size: few
d_call: NA
j_call: TRBJ2-7
cdr3_aa: CASSLLGDSYEQYF
cdr3_nt: TGTGCCAGCAGTTTATTAGGCGACTCCTACGAGCAGTACTTC

v_call: TRBV12-3/TRBV12-4
clone_size: NA
d_call: TRBD2
j_call: TRBJ2-1
cdr3_aa: CASRDPAGGIINEQFF
cdr3_nt: TGTGCCAGCAGGGACCCAGCGGGGGGCATTATAAATGAGCAGTTCTTC

v_call: TRBV6-5
clone_size: few
d_call: TRBD1
j_call: TRBJ1-3
cdr3_aa: CASRPGGASGNTIYF
cdr3_nt: TGTGCCAGCAGACCAGGGGGAGCCTCTGGAAACACCATATATTTT

v_call: TRBV6-5
clone_size: NA
d_call: NA
j_call: TRBJ2-1
cdr3_aa: CASSYLGVDNEQFF
cdr3_nt: TGTGCCAGCAGTTACCTGGGGGTTGACAATGAGCAGTTCTTC

v_call: TRBV12-3/TRBV12-4
clone_size: NA
d_call: TRBD1
j_call: TRBJ1-2
cdr3_aa: CASSFSTGDYGYTF
cdr3_nt: TGTGCCAGCAGTTTTTCCACAGGGGACTATGGCTACACCTTC

v_call: TRBV28
clone_size: few
d_call: NA
j_call: TRBJ2-5
cdr3_aa: CASSLGVLYSQETQYF
cdr3_nt: TGTGCCAGCAGTTTGGGGGTTCTTTACTCCCAGGAGACCCAGTACTTC

v_call: TRBV2
clone_size: NA
d_call: TRBD2
j_call: TRBJ2-1
cdr3_aa: CASSDLLAGKGEQFF
cdr3_nt: TGTGCCAGCAGTGACCTGCTAGCGGGGAAGGGTGAGCAGTTCTTC

v_call: TRBV7-2
clone_size: NA
d_call: NA
j_call: TRBJ2-1
cdr3_aa: CASSPGTGSSYNEQFF
cdr3_nt: TGTGCCAGCAGCCCGGGGACCGGGAGCTCCTACAATGAGCAGTTCTTC

v_call: TRBV5-6
clone_size: NA
d_call: NA
j_call: TRBJ2-2
cdr3_aa: CASSSKLGSGELFF
cdr3_nt: TGTGCCAGCAGCTCCAAGCTAGGCTCCGGGGAGCTGTTTTTT

v_call: TRBV11-2
clone_size: few
d_call: NA
j_call: TRBJ1-6
cdr3_aa: CASSLFGQGGSPLHF
cdr3_nt: TGTGCCAGCAGCTTATTCGGGCAGGGTGGTTCACCCCTCCACTTT

v_call: TRBV29-1
clone_size: NA
d_call: NA
j_call: TRBJ2-7
cdr3_aa: CSVEDTDSYEQYF
cdr3_nt: TGCAGCGTTGAAGACACAGACAGCTACGAGCAGTACTTC

v_call: TRBV2
clone_size: few
d_call: NA
j_call: TRBJ1-1
cdr3_aa: CASSTAGATEAFF
cdr3_nt: TGTGCCAGCAGTACCGCGGGAGCCACTGAAGCTTTCTTT

v_call: TRBV2
clone_size: NA
d_call: NA
j_call: TRBJ1-5
cdr3_aa: CASSEALAGGNQPQHF
cdr3_nt: TGTGCCAGCAGTGAAGCGCTTGCGGGGGGCAATCAGCCCCAGCATTTT

v_call: TRBV7-2
clone_size: NA
d_call: NA
j_call: TRBJ1-1
cdr3_aa: CASSLSWGTNTEAFF
cdr3_nt: TGTGCCAGCAGCTTAAGTTGGGGAACGAACACTGAAGCTTTCTTT

v_call: TRBV12-3/TRBV12-4
clone_size: NA
d_call: NA
j_call: TRBJ1-4
cdr3_aa: CASSSTFSGDEKLFF
cdr3_nt: TGTGCCAGCAGTTCAACCTTCTCCGGAGATGAAAAACTGTTTTTT

v_call: TRBV13
clone_size: many
d_call: NA
j_call: TRBJ2-5
cdr3_aa: CASSLDAVQETQYF
cdr3_nt: TGTGCCAGCAGCTTAGATGCCGTACAAGAGACCCAGTACTTC

v_call: TRBV5-1
clone_size: once
d_call: NA
j_call: TRBJ1-2
cdr3_aa: CASSSLGYGYTF
cdr3_nt: TGCGCCAGCAGCTCCCTAGGGTATGGCTACACCTTC

v_call: TRBV20-1
clone_size: NA
d_call: NA
j_call: TRBJ2-3
cdr3_aa: CSAAPAGITDTQYF
cdr3_nt: TGCAGTGCAGCCCCCGCAGGGATCACAGATACGCAGTATTTT

v_call: TRBV7-2
clone_size: NA
d_call: NA
j_call: TRBJ1-4
cdr3_aa: CASSPRGLYGTNEKLFF
cdr3_nt: TGTGCCAGCAGCCCACGGGGGCTATACGGGACTAATGAAAAACTGTTTTTT

v_call: TRBV28
clone_size: NA
d_call: NA
j_call: TRBJ1-2
cdr3_aa: CASRFGQQFYGYTF
cdr3_nt: TGTGCCAGCAGGTTCGGACAGCAGTTCTATGGCTACACCTTC

v_call: TRBV10-2
clone_size: NA
d_call: NA
j_call: TRBJ2-7
cdr3_aa: CASSQAPGEQYF
cdr3_nt: TGCGCCAGCAGTCAAGCGCCCGGCGAGCAGTACTTC

v_call: TRBV28
clone_size: NA
d_call: NA
j_call: TRBJ2-7
cdr3_aa: CASRDYPDSYEQYF
cdr3_nt: TGTGCCAGCAGAGACTATCCGGACTCCTACGAGCAGTACTTC

v_call: TRBV4-3
clone_size: NA
d_call: NA
j_call: TRBJ1-4
cdr3_aa: CASSQEQGLYEKLFF
cdr3_nt: TGCGCCAGCAGCCAAGAACAGGGATTGTATGAAAAACTGTTTTTT

v_call: TRBV5-4
clone_size: few
d_call: NA
j_call: TRBJ2-1
cdr3_aa: CASSVGEGATEQFF
cdr3_nt: TGTGCCAGCAGCGTGGGAGAGGGAGCAACTGAGCAGTTCTTC

v_call: TRBV15
clone_size: NA
d_call: NA
j_call: TRBJ2-2
cdr3_aa: CATSRGEPGTHGTGELFF
cdr3_nt: TGTGCCACCAGCAGAGGCGAACCCGGGACCCATGGGACCGGGGAGCTGTTTTTT

v_call: TRBV5-1
clone_size: NA
d_call: NA
j_call: TRBJ2-7
cdr3_aa: CASSLNSTSYEQYF
cdr3_nt: TGCGCCAGCAGCTTGAACAGCACCTCCTACGAGCAGTACTTC

v_call: TRBV7-9
clone_size: NA
d_call: TRBD1
j_call: TRBJ1-4
cdr3_aa: CASSSRIDRDEKLFF
cdr3_nt: TGTGCCAGCAGCTCACGAATCGACAGGGATGAAAAACTGTTTTTT

v_call: TRBV5-1
clone_size: many
d_call: NA
j_call: TRBJ2-3
cdr3_aa: CASSLWGTDTQYF
cdr3_nt: TGCGCCAGCAGCTTGTGGGGCACAGATACGCAGTATTTT

v_call: TRBV20-1
clone_size: NA
d_call: NA
j_call: TRBJ2-1
cdr3_aa: CSAPRLISYNEQFF
cdr3_nt: TGCAGTGCTCCCAGACTAATCTCCTACAATGAGCAGTTCTTC

v_call: TRBV15
clone_size: NA
d_call: NA
j_call: TRBJ1-6
cdr3_aa: CATSFAGMYLTPLHF
cdr3_nt: TGTGCCACCAGCTTCGCCGGGATGTATCTGACACCCCTCCACTTT

v_call: TRBV7-9
clone_size: NA
d_call: NA
j_call: TRBJ1-3
cdr3_aa: CASSLSYSGNTVYF
cdr3_nt: TGTGCCAGCAGCTTATCCTACTCTGGAAACACCGTATATTTT

v_call: TRBV6-5
clone_size: few
d_call: TRBD2
j_call: TRBJ2-1
cdr3_aa: CASRVAGGPYNEQFF
cdr3_nt: TGTGCCAGCAGAGTTGCGGGGGGTCCTTACAATGAGCAGTTCTTC

v_call: TRBV5-1
clone_size: NA
d_call: NA
j_call: TRBJ2-7
cdr3_aa: CASSLDGGLSTYEQYF
cdr3_nt: TGCGCCAGCAGCTTGGATGGGGGGCTCTCGACCTACGAGCAGTACTTC

v_call: TRBV20-1
clone_size: NA
d_call: NA
j_call: TRBJ2-5
cdr3_aa: CSAGGGADQETQYF
cdr3_nt: TGCAGTGCTGGAGGGGGCGCCGACCAAGAGACCCAGTACTTC

v_call: TRBV20-1
clone_size: NA
d_call: NA
j_call: TRBJ2-7
cdr3_aa: CSARPPGNYEQYF
cdr3_nt: TGCAGTGCTAGACCGCCCGGGAACTACGAGCAGTACTTC